Presented here are 3 T cell receptor beta chains from one specimen sequenced in a study of OX40 agonist ivuxolimab in advanced cancers. Some clones are missing from TCRdb's copy, which holds only in-frame ones; the method was immunoSEQ multiplex PCR. The repertoire consists of about 84,000 clones, with about four fifths occurring once and the leading ten covering around 2.9%. The sequencing here drew on CD4+ or CD8+ T cells sorted from blood, taken in a trial of the OX40 agonist ivuxolimab. Receptors were obtained from an adult with an advanced solid tumor such as melanoma, head and neck, liver or kidney cancer.

V usage is TRBV18 and J usage is TRBJ2-5, with 7 positions matching TRBD1. The germline V gene encodes CDR1 KGHSH and CDR2 LQKENI. Trimming removed 4 bases from V and 2 bases from J; junction bases left unmatched: 7. The CDR3 is 15 amino acids. The CDR3 DNA is TGTGCCAGCTCACACGCCCCACAGGGGCAAGAGACCCAGTACTTC. Its translation is CASSHAPQGQETQYF.

CDR3 residues: CASSKSREGEKLFF. The CDR3 region has the DNA TGTGCCAGCTCTAAGTCCCGAGAAGGCGAAAAACTGTTTTTT. V is TRBV9 and J is TRBJ1-4, with D unresolved. Germline assignment: CDR1 SGDLS and CDR2 YYNGEE. The CDR3 totals 14 residues. Trimming left V 7 bases short and J 8 bases short, with 18 bases between. The complete variable domain, with remaining parts taken from reference TRBV9 and TRBJ1-4, reads DSGVTQTPKHLITATGQRVTLRCSPRSGDLSVYWYQQSLDQGLQFLIQYYNGEERAKGNILERFSAQQFPDLHSELNLSSLELGDSALYFCASSKSREGEKLFFGSGTQLSVL.

This clone has just a few counts. J is TRBJ1-4 and V is TRBV10-2; 7 nucleotides match TRBD1. The CDR3 loop spans 19 amino acids. Germline V gene lookup returns CDR1 WSHSY and CDR2 SAAADI. J was trimmed by 6 bases and V by 0 bases; bases with no gene match: 16. CDR3 sequence: CASSESRMGGGGRDEKLFF. In nucleotides, the CDR3 is TGCGCCAGCAGTGAGTCGAGGATGGGAGGAGGGGGCCGGGATGAAAAACTGTTTTTT.